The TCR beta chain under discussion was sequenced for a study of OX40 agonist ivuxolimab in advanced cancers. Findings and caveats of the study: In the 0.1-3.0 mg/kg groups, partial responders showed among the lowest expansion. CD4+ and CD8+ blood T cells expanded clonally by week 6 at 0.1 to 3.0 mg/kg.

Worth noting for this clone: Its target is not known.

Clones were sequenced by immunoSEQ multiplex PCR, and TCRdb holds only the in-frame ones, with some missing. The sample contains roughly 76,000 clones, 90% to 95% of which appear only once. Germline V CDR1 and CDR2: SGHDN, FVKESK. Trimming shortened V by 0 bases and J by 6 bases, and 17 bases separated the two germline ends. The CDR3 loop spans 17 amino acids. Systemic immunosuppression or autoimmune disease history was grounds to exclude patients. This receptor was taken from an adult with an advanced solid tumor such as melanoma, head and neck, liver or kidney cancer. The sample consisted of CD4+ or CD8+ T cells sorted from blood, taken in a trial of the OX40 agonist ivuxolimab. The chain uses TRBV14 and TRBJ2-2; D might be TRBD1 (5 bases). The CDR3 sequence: CASSQDRSFWGSGELFF. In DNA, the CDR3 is TGTGCCAGCAGCCAAGATCGCTCTTTTTGGGGCTCCGGGGAGCTGTTTTTT.